The rows below give T cell receptor beta chains drawn from one sample of a study of cytomegalovirus exposure and HLA in healthy donors. The repertoire was sequenced with immunoSEQ multiplex PCR; TCRdb's copy has only in-frame clones and lacks some. This table has about 130,000 clones, roughly 80% appearing once. Sequencing was done on a sample of PBMCs. The receptors originated from a woman aged 40 to 50 in good health and CMV-seronegative. Each CDR3 is given without its conserved first and last residue.

V | CDR3
TRBV18 | ASSTQGTEAF
TRBV10-3 | AISGPRIGETQY
TRBV27 | ASSPFLGTINYGYT
TRBV4-1 | ASSQTLAGGTDTQY
TRBV6-1 | ASGYRGVGGEQF
TRBV28 | ASSDTGFRYGYT
TRBV25-1 | ASSDRGNTEAF
TRBV21-1 | ASSKGVGQVLYGYT
TRBV7-8 | ASSSLGSSTNEKLF
TRBV18 | ASSPGTAIYEQY
TRBV27 | ASSPGDRINYGYT
TRBV19 | ASKPGGNTIY
TRBV5-1 | ASSADNFGETQY
TRBV7-2 | ASSRGQNEQY
TRBV5-5 | ASSPRVHDRTEAF
TRBV19 | ASRNRDSSSSPLH
TRBV7-9 | ASSSGLPQSTDTQY
TRBV27 | ASSLSRASGSPETQY
TRBV27 | ASRGQGYNEQF
TRBV7-2 | ASSLTRGDYGYP
TRBV27 | ASSAAPQGFYGYT
TRBV6-5 | ASSYGQGTNQPQH
TRBV4-1 | ASSQLVGPLATDTQY
TRBV9 | ASSASGRRTDTQY
TRBV4-3 | ASSQVGRSDTGELF
TRBV2 | ASSPGTAQYNEQF
TRBV7-9 | ASSPTLGTGLYEQY
TRBV10-3 | AISEGGLNSGNTIY
TRBV5-5 | ASSGFFRDIEQY
TRBV27 | ASSLIESETQY
TRBV5-4 | ASSQDSREANEQF
TRBV5-6 | ASSSGTGHSGNTIY
TRBV18 | ASSIASRRPEAF
TRBV28 | ASRGTGHSYEQY
TRBV28 | ASRQQGGTSGGETQY
TRBV28 | AAGHGTSGRRYNEQF
TRBV11-1 | ASSHSWGGVAPGELF
TRBV5-6 | ASSWSTSGKYEQY
TRBV10-3 | AISESIGGAGELF
TRBV6-1 | ASIVGRAGAAF
TRBV29-1 | SGGQTTYEQY
TRBV19 | ASILDRENTEAF
TRBV7-8 | ASSFFQGEAF
TRBV14 | ASSQVRWGGIMNTEAF
TRBV19 | ASTAGLGSYEQY
TRBV7-2 | ASSLFPGENTEAF
TRBV6-1 | ASPGQAIPGAF
TRBV19 | ASSITYRANYGYT
TRBV5-4 | ASSYDRGTEAF
TRBV15 | ATSNPQRASTDTQY
TRBV5-1 | ASSDASLAGGNTGELF
TRBV6-5 | ASSYSSDRVNSPLH
TRBV18 | ASSGLHTDTQY
TRBV5-4 | ASSSQSISYNEQF
TRBV5-6 | ASSFLAGAYEQY
TRBV5-1 | ASSPGQRNQPQH
TRBV19 | ASSETGRTEAF
TRBV5-1 | ASSLGSGGNEQF